This paragraph covers one TCR beta chain sequence. As yet, its antigen is unknown. This entry comes from a study of T cell responses to AZD1222 COVID-19 vaccine. Study-wide points: Spike-specific TCR breadth and depth both grew after two AZD1222 doses. Most donors were white British and more were female, and clonal diversity was possibly underestimated. Regions 160-218 and 743-854 held dominance among vaccine-associated CD4 TCRs, which spanned spike.

The V end was cut by 6 bases, the J end by 2 bases, with 14 bases between. Germline values: CDR1 PRHDT, CDR2 FYEKMQ (reference sequence). The CDR3 loop spans 14 amino acids. Using immunoSEQ multiplex PCR, the repertoire was profiled, and TCRdb retains in-frame clones only, with some absent. The sample carries fewer than 120,000 clones, about 85% recorded once. The TCR was taken from an adult in good health. This material consisted of peripheral blood, taken on day 0 of AZD1222 vaccination. The V gene is TRBV13, the J gene TRBJ2-7; D gene ambiguous. Here the CDR3 reads CASSFDSRTYEQYF. The CDR3 coding sequence is TGTGCCAGCAGTTTCGACTCCCGCACCTACGAGCAGTACTTC.